These T cell receptor beta chains were read from a single sample in a study of CD8 T cells in Susac syndrome. Each CDR3 protein gets one entry after TCRdb re-called the immunoSEQ multiplex PCR reads with MiXCR. The repertoire holds about 190,000 distinct CDR3 sequences, with over 90% as singletons. Sequencing input: CD8+ T cells from PBMCs. These receptors were collected from a human donor with Susac syndrome. Both conserved end residues are part of each CDR3. The order of the fields is J gene, clone size, V gene, D gene, CDR3 DNA, CDR3 protein. A D gene is named only where the DNA matches it firmly. A clone size is listed for some rows: how often the clone was seen (once, few, many), or a class if it is expanded.

TRBJ1-1 | NA | TRBV20-1 | NA | TGCAGTGCGGGAGATAGCCACGGCACTGAAGCTTTCTTT | CSAGDSHGTEAFF
TRBJ2-7 | NA | TRBV3-1 | NA | TGTGCCAGCAGCCACCTGCGGCGGGAGCAGTACTTC | CASSHLRREQYF
TRBJ2-7 | NA | TRBV7-2 | NA | TGTGCCAGCAGCGGGGATTTGGGCTACGAGCAGTACTTC | CASSGDLGYEQYF
TRBJ2-5 | NA | TRBV7-9 | TRBD2 | TGTGCCAGCAGTTCTACCGGGAGGGAAGAGACCCAGTACTTC | CASSSTGREETQYF
TRBJ2-7 | NA | TRBV5-1 | NA | TGCGCCAGCAGCTTGGATATGGCCTACGAGCAGTACTTC | CASSLDMAYEQYF
TRBJ1-1 | NA | TRBV6-5 | NA | TGTGCCAGCAGTTACCGTGGGGCGAACACTGAAGCTTTCTTT | CASSYRGANTEAFF
TRBJ2-1 | once | TRBV20-1 | TRBD2 | TGCAGTGCTAGAGGCCCGACTAGCGGGAGCTCTGAGCAGTTCTTC | CSARGPTSGSSEQFF
TRBJ2-3 | NA | TRBV7-3 | NA | TGTGCCAGCAGCTTAACGAGCGGATCCACAGATACGCAGTATTTT | CASSLTSGSTDTQYF
TRBJ2-5 | NA | TRBV29-1 | NA | TGCAGCGTTGAAGATTGGCGCAGCAAGTACCAAGAGACCCAGTACTTC | CSVEDWRSKYQETQYF
TRBJ2-7 | NA | TRBV2 | NA | TGTGCCAGCAGTGAGGTAACTCGCGACGAGCAGTACTTC | CASSEVTRDEQYF
TRBJ1-1 | NA | TRBV5-6 | NA | TGTGCCAGCCGCCTTGGGAACAGCAACACTGAAGCTTTCTTT | CASRLGNSNTEAFF
TRBJ2-5 | NA | TRBV5-1 | TRBD2 | TGCGCCAGCAGCTTGGCCTCTGCGGGGGGGCGTGAGACCCAGTACTTC | CASSLASAGGRETQYF
TRBJ1-2 | NA | TRBV20-1 | NA | TGCAGTGCTAGACAGTTCTATGGCTACACCTTC | CSARQFYGYTF
TRBJ1-2 | once | TRBV20-1 | NA | TGCAGTGCTAGAGATTATGGCGACAGCTATGGCTACACCTTC | CSARDYGDSYGYTF
TRBJ1-1 | NA | TRBV12-3/TRBV12-4 | NA | TGTGCCAGCAGTTTAGCACTAACTCTGATGGCCACTGAAGCTTTCTTT | CASSLALTLMATEAFF
TRBJ2-7 | NA | TRBV7-9 | TRBD1 | TGTGCCAGCATTCGGACAGGGAGCTCCTACGAGCAGTACTTC | CASIRTGSSYEQYF
TRBJ2-3 | NA | TRBV9 | TRBD2 | TGTGCCAGCAGCGTAGCCAGCGGGGGTGGGACAGATACGCAGTATTTT | CASSVASGGGTDTQYF
TRBJ1-2 | NA | TRBV3-1 | NA | TGTGCCAGCAGCCCCCTTTTGTCAGCTAACTATGGCTACACCTTC | CASSPLLSANYGYTF
TRBJ1-2 | NA | TRBV30 | NA | TGTGCCTGGAGTGCCCCCAGACAGATCTCCTATGGCTACACCTTC | CAWSAPRQISYGYTF
TRBJ1-4 | NA | TRBV20-1 | TRBD1 | TGCAGTGCTAGATCTACTGGACAGGGGGAAAAACTGTTTTTT | CSARSTGQGEKLFF
TRBJ1-5 | NA | TRBV19 | NA | TGTGCCAGTAGTAGTCGGGCGCATCAGCCCCAGCATTTT | CASSSRAHQPQHF
TRBJ1-4 | NA | TRBV6-5 | NA | TGTGCCAGCAGCCCGATTGATGGTATGGAACTGTTTTTT | CASSPIDGMELFF
TRBJ1-2 | few | TRBV23-1 | NA | TGCGCCAGCAGCCATCGGGAGTCGAGCTATGGCTACACCTTC | CASSHRESSYGYTF
TRBJ1-2 | NA | TRBV14 | TRBD1 | TGTGCCAGCAGCCCAGACGGGACAGGGAACTATGGCTACACCTTC | CASSPDGTGNYGYTF
TRBJ2-7 | NA | TRBV2 | TRBD1 | TGTGCCAGCAGTGAAGGGACAGGGCTGATTTGGTACTTC | CASSEGTGLIWYF
TRBJ1-1 | NA | TRBV19 | NA | TGTGCCAGTAGTGCAACTACGGAGTTCACTGAAGCTTTCTTT | CASSATTEFTEAFF
TRBJ1-2 | NA | TRBV25-1 | NA | TGTGCCAGCAGTGAAGGTCCGGGCAAGGGTTATGGCTACACCTTC | CASSEGPGKGYGYTF
TRBJ2-5 | NA | TRBV4-1 | TRBD1 | TGCGCCAGCAGCCGCAAAATCGGATCCCCGGACAGGAAAGGACAGACCCAGTACTTC | CASSRKIGSPDRKGQTQYF
TRBJ2-7 | NA | TRBV12-3/TRBV12-4 | NA | TGTGCCAGCAGTTTAATCCCATCCTACGAGCAGTACTTC | CASSLIPSYEQYF
TRBJ2-5 | NA | TRBV7-9 | NA | TGTGCCAGCAGCCGTACGGAGGACTTCGGGAAAGAGACCCAGTACTTC | CASSRTEDFGKETQYF
TRBJ1-5 | NA | TRBV6-6 | NA | TGTGCCAGCAGGGGTCCCAACCAGCATTTT | CASRGPNQHF
TRBJ2-3 | once | TRBV7-9 | NA | TGTGCCAGCAGCCCCCGATCTCCGACGGACAGAACTACAGATACGCAGTATTTT | CASSPRSPTDRTTDTQYF
TRBJ2-4 | NA | TRBV2 | TRBD1 | TGTGCCAGCCGGCACCGGGACAGCCCCAAAAACATTCAGTACTTC | CASRHRDSPKNIQYF
TRBJ2-2 | NA | TRBV12-3/TRBV12-4 | NA | TGTGCCAGCAGTATTGACACGGGTGCCGGGGAGCTGTTTTTT | CASSIDTGAGELFF
TRBJ2-7 | NA | TRBV20-1 | NA | TGCAGTGCTCCATCGGACTACGAGCAGTACTTC | CSAPSDYEQYF
TRBJ2-5 | NA | TRBV4-1 | NA | TGCGCCAGCAGCCAAGATTGGGCCACGGAGACCCAGTACTTC | CASSQDWATETQYF
TRBJ2-1 | NA | TRBV24-1 | NA | TGTGCCACCAGTTCCGCTAGTTGGGATGAGCAGTTCTTC | CATSSASWDEQFF
TRBJ2-2 | NA | TRBV9 | NA | TGTGCCAGCAGCGTAGAATTTGGGGCCGGGGAGCTGTTTTTT | CASSVEFGAGELFF
TRBJ2-7 | NA | TRBV3-1 | TRBD2 | TGTGCCAGCTCTAGCGGGAATAACCCCTACGAGCAGTACTTC | CASSSGNNPYEQYF
TRBJ2-1 | NA | TRBV5-6 | NA | TGTGCCAGCAACGGTCTAGAGAATGAGCAGTTCTTC | CASNGLENEQFF
TRBJ2-3 | NA | TRBV19 | TRBD2 | TGTGCCAGTAGTAGCACTAGCGGGGGCACAGATACGCAGTATTTT | CASSSTSGGTDTQYF
TRBJ2-6 | NA | TRBV24-1 | NA | TGTGCCACCAGTGACTTAGAGGACGGTGTCTCTGGGGCCAACGTCCTGACTTTC | CATSDLEDGVSGANVLTF
TRBJ1-1 | NA | TRBV4-1 | NA | TGCGCCAGCAGCCAAGATGGGGGGGGCACTGAAGCTTTCTTT | CASSQDGGGTEAFF
TRBJ2-1 | NA | TRBV9 | NA | TGTGCCAGCAGCCCCGAGGACTCCCTGAAAGAGCAGTTCTTC | CASSPEDSLKEQFF
TRBJ2-2 | NA | TRBV5-1 | NA | TGCGCCAGCGGTAACACCGGGGAGCTGTTTTTT | CASGNTGELFF
TRBJ1-4 | NA | TRBV15 | TRBD1 | TGTGCCACCAGCGACAGGGGAAATGAAAAACTGTTTTTT | CATSDRGNEKLFF
TRBJ2-7 | NA | TRBV11-2 | NA | TGTGCCAGCAGAACAGAGGGAATCTCCTACGAGCAGTACTTC | CASRTEGISYEQYF
TRBJ2-2 | NA | TRBV12-3/TRBV12-4 | NA | TGTGCCAGCACTTGGGAGAACACCGGGGAGCTGTTTTTT | CASTWENTGELFF
TRBJ2-2 | once | TRBV4-1 | NA | TGCGCCAGCAGCCAAGAACCACCTTATCCGGGGAACACCGGGGAGCTGTTTTTT | CASSQEPPYPGNTGELFF